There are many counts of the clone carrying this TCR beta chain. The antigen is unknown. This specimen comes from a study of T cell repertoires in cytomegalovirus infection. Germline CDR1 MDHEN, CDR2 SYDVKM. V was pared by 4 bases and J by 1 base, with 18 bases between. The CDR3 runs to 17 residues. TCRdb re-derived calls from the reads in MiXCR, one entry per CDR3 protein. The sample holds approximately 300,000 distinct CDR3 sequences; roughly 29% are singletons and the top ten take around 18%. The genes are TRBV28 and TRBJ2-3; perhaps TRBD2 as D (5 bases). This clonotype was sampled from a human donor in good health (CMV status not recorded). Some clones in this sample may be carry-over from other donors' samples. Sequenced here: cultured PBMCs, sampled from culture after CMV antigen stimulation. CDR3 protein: CASSSPQTIVGTDTQYF. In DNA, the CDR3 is TGTGCCAGCAGTTCCCCCCAGACTATAGTTGGCACAGATACGCAGTATTTT.